This TCR beta chain was sequenced during a study of shared clonotypes between healthy human individuals (dated by TCRdb to between 2020 and 2021). Some background on the complete study: Three men and a couple of women, aged 18 to 49 years, made up the cohort. To estimate repertoire size and how much clonotypes are shared between individuals, the study performed deep sequencing of blood TCR repertoires from a handful of healthy adults. Libraries were prepared and TCR repertoires were sequenced by different laboratories using diverse techniques, in order to increase sequencing depth and limit assay-specific biases. Leukapheresis yielded between about 0.9 and 8.9 billion PBMCs per donor. General findings and caveats noted by the study authors: Based on pairwise subsampling, the degree of clonotype sharing among donors was expected to be affected by sequencing depth. Sampling was restricted to blood, and TCR repertoires in tissues likely differ from the TCR repertoires found in blood. The small number of donors limited the genetic and exposure-history diversity represented.

A remark on this clone: This receptor's antigen is unknown. No qualities accompany the bases; no much larger clone lies one base away.

Using the deep immunoSEQ assay, multiplex PCR amplified TCR CDR3 regions from genomic DNA. Extracted genomic DNA from each cell subset was distributed evenly across all wells of several immunoSEQ 96-well plates, and each plate was treated as a replicate. For unsorted PBMC, each replicate PCR was loaded with approximately 0.3 ug genomic DNA, equivalent to tens of thousands of T cell genomes. Unsorted PBMC genomic DNA was sequenced across ten immunoSEQ deep assay plates. Purified libraries were quantified with a Qubit 3.0 fluorometer, sized on a Bioanalyzer 2100, and re-quantified with the KAPA Library Quantification kit. A separate single-read 150-cycle Illumina NextSeq 550 flow cell was used to sequence each immunoSEQ 96-well plate. The authors processed their data as follows. The immunoSEQ output contained only junctional sequences without quality scores, so filtering could not match that applied to full-length reads. Sequences were annotated with PyIR, a Python wrapper for IgBLAST v1.9, using IMGT germline references to assign V/J genes and CDR3. Any read was removed if the V/J assignment was weak (E-value above 1e-6), the CDR3 was missing, or the read contained stop codons, out-of-frame junctions, or ambiguous translated residues. V3J clonotypes were defined by identical inferred V gene, J gene, and CDR3 amino acid sequence. To compute the percentage overlap between repertoires, the number of shared unique clonotypes was divided by the size of the smaller repertoire. Three approaches were used to assess repertoire richness: RTK rarefaction, the Chao1 estimator, and Recon v2.1 estimates of unobserved clonotypes. The table was pulled from immuneACCESS by TCRdb, which kept in-frame rearrangements only. Such tables lose some clones; where checked, under half of the loss comes from unresolved V genes, and the rest has no known cause. For V, J and clone size, that table is used; D and trimming come from the DNA. This sample holds some 470,000 clones; 76% were observed only once. The top ten hold roughly 13% of the sample.

The CDR3 sequence holds 16 residues, the cysteine and phenylalanine included. CDR3 DNA is the only sequence kept; it has 48 bases, read in frame from the first base. In the germline V gene, CDR1 corresponds to SGHRS and CDR2 to YFSETQ. Relative to germline, V is missing 0 bases and J is missing 5 bases, with 10 bases of the junction outside any gene match. The donors were healthy, HIV-negative adults who had no recently reported acute infections or vaccinations. Every donor was a Caucasian adult living in Nashville, Tennessee, USA. For unsorted samples, about 90 million PBMCs were counted and genomic DNA was extracted with the QIAamp DNA Blood Mini kit. Blood was collected by leukapheresis, and PBMCs were isolated by Ficoll-Histopaque density gradient centrifugation and then cryopreserved in liquid nitrogen vapor phase.

Rearrangement joined TRBV5-1 to TRBJ2-5; 7 nucleotides in the junction match TRBD2. The sequenced sample consisted of PBMCs. The source is a woman aged 40 to 50 in good health. Some clones in this sample may be carry-over from other donors' samples. The DNA reads as follows: TGCGCCAGCAGCTTGGGCCTTGCGGGAGTTCAGGAGACCCAGTACTTC. Protein translation: CASSLGLAGVQETQYF.